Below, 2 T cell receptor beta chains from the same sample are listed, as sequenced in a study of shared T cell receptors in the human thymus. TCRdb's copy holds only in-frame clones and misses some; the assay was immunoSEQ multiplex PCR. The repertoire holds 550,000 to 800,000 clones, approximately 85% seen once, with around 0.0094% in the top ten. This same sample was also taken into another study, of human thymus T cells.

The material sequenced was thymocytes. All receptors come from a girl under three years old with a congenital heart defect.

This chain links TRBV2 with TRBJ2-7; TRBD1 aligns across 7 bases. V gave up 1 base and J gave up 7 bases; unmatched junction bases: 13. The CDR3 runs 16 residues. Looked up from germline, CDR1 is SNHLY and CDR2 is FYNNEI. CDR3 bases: TGTGCCAGCAGTGAAGTCGGGGACAGTCGAGTTTGGGAGCAGTACTTC. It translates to CASSEVGDSRVWEQYF.

The chain's CDR3 is CASSAGQGPPTNEKLFF. CDR3 coding DNA: TGTGCCAGCAGCGCGGGCCAGGGGCCCCCAACTAATGAAAAACTGTTTTTT. V gene TRBV5-6 combines with J gene TRBJ1-4, with D possibly TRBD1 on 6 matching bases. This CDR3 comprises 17 residues. Per germline, CDR1 SGHDT and CDR2 YYEEEE. Deletions cut 4 bases from V and 0 bases from J, with 16 bases between.